This T cell receptor beta chain was found in a study of shared clonotypes between healthy human individuals (dated by TCRdb to the early 2020s). With regard to the full study: The cohort comprised two women and three men aged 18 to 49 years. The study deeply sequenced blood TCR repertoires of about 5 healthy adults to estimate repertoire size and the extent of clonotype sharing between individuals. Per donor, leukapheresis produced somewhere between about 0.94 and 9.5 billion PBMCs. To increase sequencing depth and limit assay-specific biases, different laboratories used diverse techniques to prepare libraries and sequence TCR repertoires. For each donor, CD4 naive and CD4 memory were each given three plates, CD8 naive was given two plates, and CD8 memory was given one plate.

A few counts support this clone. The target of this receptor is not known. No clone much larger than this one lies a single base away; base qualities are absent. Study-level results and caveats: Compared with non-shared clonotypes, clonotypes shared by all four sorted-subset donors had higher generation probabilities. Sampling was limited to blood, and TCR repertoires in tissue likely differ from TCR repertoires in blood. Larger estimated clonotype richness was generally found for naive subsets than for memory subsets. Because the study included only a small number of donors, the genetic and exposure-history diversity represented was limited. Incomplete sequencing was indicated by rarefaction of sorted-subset datasets, despite the large sequencing depth. About 4.5% of naive CD4, 3.5% of naive CD8, 2% to 2.5% of memory CD4, and about 0.4% of memory CD8 clonotypes were shared across a few donors. Pairwise subsampling indicated that sequencing depth was expected to affect the degree of clonotype sharing among donors.

The donors were healthy, HIV-negative adults who had no recently reported acute infections or vaccinations. Only Caucasian adults living in Nashville, Tennessee, USA were represented among the donors. CD4+ T cells were enriched by magnetic negative selection, after which naive cells were positively selected on CD45RA and the negative fraction was taken as the memory subset. Blood was obtained by leukapheresis, after which PBMCs were separated by Ficoll-Histopaque density gradient centrifugation and cryopreserved in liquid nitrogen vapor phase. Analytical flow cytometry was used to check the purity and quantity of every magnetically sorted T cell population. Genomic DNA was isolated from each sorted fraction and quantified by UV absorbance on a Nanodrop 2000c. There are 14 amino acids in the CDR3, from cysteine to phenylalanine inclusive. Only CDR3 DNA remains: 42 bases, in frame from the first base. As encoded in the germline V gene (reference sequence), CDR1 is SGHNT while CDR2 is YYREEE. V loses 2 bases, J loses 6 bases, and the germline ends lie 14 bases apart.

TCR CDR3 regions were amplified from genomic DNA by multiplex PCR using the deep immunoSEQ assay. Genomic DNA extracted from each cell subset was distributed evenly over all wells of several immunoSEQ 96-well plates, and each plate served as one replicate. For sorted subsets, 200 to 250 ng of genomic DNA, equivalent to around 31,000 T cell genomes, went into each replicate PCR. Purified libraries were quantified with a Qubit 3.0 fluorometer, sized on a Bioanalyzer 2100, and re-quantified with the KAPA Library Quantification kit. Every immunoSEQ 96-well plate was sequenced on a dedicated single-read 150-cycle Illumina NextSeq 550 flow cell. The authors processed their data as follows. The immunoSEQ output contained only junctional sequences without quality scores, so filtering could not match that applied to full-length reads. Sequences were annotated with PyIR, a Python wrapper for IgBLAST v1.9, and V/J genes and CDR3 were assigned using IMGT germline references. Reads with weak V/J assignments (E-value above 1e-6), missing CDR3, stop codons, out-of-frame junctions, or ambiguous translated residues were removed. V3J clonotypes were defined as sequences sharing the same inferred V gene, J gene, and CDR3 amino acid sequence. The percentage overlap between two repertoires was calculated by dividing the number of shared unique clonotypes by the size of the smaller repertoire. RTK rarefaction, the Chao1 estimator, and Recon v2.1 estimates of unobserved clonotypes were used to assess repertoire richness. For all TCRbeta clonotypes obtained by the gDNA method from a handful of donors, generation probabilities were computed with OLGA. TCRdb holds this immuneACCESS table with in-frame rearrangements only. Some clones are missing; in checked studies, unresolved V genes explain under half, and the rest has no known cause. V and J calls and clone size follow that table, whereas D and trimming were derived from the DNA. Across this sample there are 2 million to 2.5 million clones, with over 90% seen only once. 0.35% to 0.5% of the sample belongs to the ten largest clones.

The chain uses TRBV5-4 and TRBJ1-1; 6 matching bases give a weak D call of TRBD1. The clonotype was recovered from a man aged 18 to 30 in good health. Some clones in this sample may be carry-over from other donors' samples. The source material was naive CD4+ T cells from PBMCs. Per the publication, the cell subset or site label means: CD45RA+ positively selected. The DNA sequence follows: TGTGCCAGCAGCTTTACACAGGGTTACTCTGAAGCTTTCTTT. Its protein product is CASSFTQGYSEAFF.